The 16 T cell receptor beta chains below come from one sample, sequenced in a study of CD8 T cells in ankylosing spondylitis. Findings and caveats of the study: Fewer than 10 highly homologous variants formed a TCR beta motif that appeared characteristic of ankylosing spondylitis blood.

These receptors have no identified antigens. MiXCR, applied by TCRdb to the 5' RACE reads, yields one record per CDR3 protein. The sample carries over 700,000 distinct CDR3 sequences, around 19% recorded once. The sequenced sample consisted of blood, either unsorted or a sorted T cell fraction (not recorded which). Every receptor here comes from a male donor with ankylosing spondylitis.

The chain is built from TRBV7-2 and TRBJ2-1; TRBD2 is a possible D gene (5 bases). Germline loops: CDR1 SGHTA, CDR2 FQGNSA. The CDR3 consists of 16 residues. V gave up 1 base and J gave up 3 bases, with 13 bases separating them. The CDR3 spells CASSLVALADYNEQFF. Here the CDR3 DNA reads TGTGCCAGCAGCTTAGTGGCCCTAGCAGACTACAATGAGCAGTTCTTC.

This chain links TRBV3-1 with TRBJ2-7, with D tentatively TRBD1 or TRBD2 (6 bases each). Germline loops: CDR1 LGHDT, CDR2 YNNKEL (reference sequence). Trimming shortened V by 3 bases and J by 1 base, and 13 bases separated the two germline ends. This CDR3 spans 15 amino acids. The CDR3 loop is CASSHGIGGSYEQYF. For the CDR3, the DNA is TGTGCCAGCAGCCATGGAATAGGGGGGTCCTACGAGCAGTACTTC.

This clonotype appeared a few times. The rearrangement uses TRBV20-1 and TRBJ2-7; D remains unclear. CDR1 and CDR2 (germline): DFQATT, SNEGSKA (reference sequence). This CDR3 has 12 residues. V shed 4 bases and J shed 2 bases, with 9 bases lying between them. CDR3 nucleotides: TGCAGTGCTAAGGACCAAACCTACGAGCAGTACTTC. Protein: CSAKDQTYEQYF.

The chain joins TRBV30 to TRBJ1-2, with D unresolved. Trimming stripped 0 bases from V and 2 bases from J, with 13 bases between. This CDR3 has 15 residues. CDR1 and CDR2 from the germline V gene are GTSNPN and SVGIG (reference sequence). The CDR3 DNA sequence: TGTGCCTGGAGTGTTTCGGCCAGGCCGAACTATGGCTACACCTTC. Translated: CAWSVSARPNYGYTF.

This clonotype has just a few counts. This chain joins TRBV7-3 and TRBJ2-2; no reliable D call. This CDR3 is built from 15 residues. Trimming shortened V by 5 bases and J by 7 bases, and 17 bases separated the two germline ends. Per germline, CDR1 SGHTA and CDR2 FQGTGA. This CDR3 is CASSPPGPHVGELFF. The CDR3 bases are TGTGCCAGCAGCCCCCCCGGGCCTCACGTCGGGGAGCTGTTTTTT.

A few counts support this clonotype. The chain carries TRBV7-2 and TRBJ1-1; weak D call: TRBD1 (5 bases). Germline V lookup: CDR1 SGHTA, CDR2 FQGNSA. CDR3 length: 13 amino acids. Between the trimmed V and J ends, which lost 0 bases and 8 bases, there was a span of 10 bases. The CDR3 coding sequence is TGTGCCAGCAGCTTAGCGTCAGGGTCGGAAGCTTTCTTT. It specifies CASSLASGSEAFF.

This clonotype appeared a few times. The rearrangement uses TRBV7-9 and TRBJ2-1; TRBD2 matches 9 bases. Losses at the gene ends were 5 bases for V and 9 bases for J; bases not matched to a gene: 14. The CDR3 totals 16 residues. In germline, CDR1 is SEHNR, CDR2 FQNEAQ (reference sequence). The CDR3 loop is CASSNLAGGELGEQFF. Written as DNA, the CDR3 is TGTGCCAGCAGCAACCTCGCGGGGGGGGAGTTGGGTGAGCAGTTCTTC.

The J gene is TRBJ2-3, the V gene TRBV20-1; maybe TRBD1 (6 bases). The CDR3 has 15 residues. CDR1 is DFQATT, CDR2 SNEGSKA, per germline (reference sequence). The V and J ends lost 3 bases and 2 bases respectively, with 15 bases between them. The CDR3 DNA reads TGCAGTGCTAGTTTTGGGGGCGGGTACACAGATACGCAGTATTTT. Translating gives CSASFGGGYTDTQYF.

The table lists this clonotype with a few counts. The V gene is TRBV20-1, the J gene TRBJ1-3; D might be TRBD1 (5 bases). Trimming cost V 1 base and J 0 bases, with 7 bases left between them. The germline gives CDR1 DFQATT, CDR2 SNEGSKA (reference sequence). This CDR3 is built from 14 residues. This CDR3 reads CSARGQSSGNTIYF. The CDR3 DNA is TGCAGTGCTAGAGGACAGAGCTCTGGAAACACCATATATTTT.

The V gene is TRBV14, the J gene TRBJ2-3; D uncertain. Trimming cost V 1 base and J 2 bases, with 16 bases left between them. Germline V CDR1 and CDR2: SGHDN, FVKESK. This CDR3 has 17 residues. In nucleotides, the CDR3 is TGTGCCAGCAGCCAAGTAGGGTCCAGGAGCTACACAGATACGCAGTATTTT. This sequence encodes CASSQVGSRSYTDTQYF.

This chain uses TRBV29-1 with TRBJ1-1; D is uncertain. Germline CDR1 SQVTM, CDR2 ANQGSEA. V was clipped by 4 bases and J by 5 bases, with 14 bases between them. This CDR3 spans 13 amino acids. The CDR3 DNA follows: TGCAGCGTTGTTTCGGGGAGGCGAACTGAAGCTTTCTTT. Its protein is CSVVSGRRTEAFF.

This clonotype was detected a few times. The chain joins TRBV20-1 to TRBJ2-7; 9 bases are a match to TRBD1. The V gene's germline CDR1 is DFQATT and CDR2 SNEGSKA (reference sequence). This CDR3 contains 13 residues. With V trimmed by 2 bases and J by 4 bases, 3 bases remained unmatched. CDR3 in amino acids: CSARHGTGYEQYF. The CDR3 bases are TGCAGTGCTAGACACGGGACAGGGTACGAGCAGTACTTC.

This clonotype was recorded a few times. The chain recombines TRBV29-1 with TRBJ2-3, with TRBD2 matching 10 bases. Germline lookup yields CDR1 SQVTM and CDR2 ANQGSEA. The CDR3 runs to 16 residues. The ends lost 2 bases at V and 2 bases at J; junction bases unmatched: 7. The CDR3 nucleotides are TGCAGCGTTGAACCGGGGAGCGGGGGGGCCACAGATACGCAGTATTTT. Translation gives CSVEPGSGGATDTQYF.

This clonotype has only one observation. The chain has TRBV27 and TRBJ2-7, with TRBD2 matching over 7 bases. V gave up 4 bases and J gave up 2 bases; unmatched junction bases: 5. The CDR3 has 14 residues. Germline CDR1 MNHEY, CDR2 SMNVEV (reference sequence). The CDR3 DNA reads as TGTGCCAGCAGTTGGGGACGGGGGGCCTACGAGCAGTACTTC. It translates to CASSWGRGAYEQYF.

This chain connects TRBV12-3 or TRBV12-4 to TRBJ2-2, with TRBD1 matching 7 bases. There are 14 residues in the CDR3. V trimming: 6 bases; J trimming: 7 bases; junction bases outside the gene matches: 8. The CDR3 spells CASRHDRVDGELFF. The CDR3 nucleotides read TGTGCCAGCAGACACGACAGGGTCGACGGGGAGCTGTTTTTT.

This clonotype was counted ten times or more. The V call is TRBV12-3 or TRBV12-4, the J call TRBJ2-7; 8 nucleotides agree with TRBD1. CDR3 length: 13 amino acids. V lost 3 bases to trimming and J lost 3 bases; unmatched junction nucleotides: 1. CDR3 region: CASSFDRGYEQYF. CDR3 coding DNA: TGTGCCAGCAGTTTTGACAGGGGCTACGAGCAGTACTTC.